The next 11 T cell receptor beta chains were all read from a single sample in a study of blood T cell repertoires in COVID-19. The data were produced by immunoSEQ multiplex PCR, yet TCRdb's version contains in-frame clones alone and is incomplete. The repertoire includes about 140,000 clones, roughly 86% of them detected once, and 7% to 10% sits in the top ten. Sequencing input: peripheral blood. Every receptor here comes from a woman aged 60-75 years with acute or convalescent COVID-19.

The genes are TRBV5-4 and TRBJ2-5, with TRBD2 as a possible D gene (6 bases). This CDR3 is 15 amino acids long. CDR1 is SGHNT and CDR2 is YYREEE in the germline V gene (reference sequence). Trimming stripped 4 bases from V and 2 bases from J, with 15 bases between. For the CDR3, the DNA is TGTGCCAGCAGCCCGCCGGGCGGGGCTCAAGAGACCCAGTACTTC. Its translation is CASSPPGGAQETQYF.

The chain links TRBV30 to TRBJ2-3; 8 bases agree with TRBD1. The germline V gene has CDR1 GTSNPN and CDR2 SVGIG (reference sequence). The V segment lost 2 bases and the J segment 2 bases; nucleotides outside the gene matches: 9. The CDR3 contains 16 residues. CDR3 sequence: CAWSYPGQGLTDTQYF. The CDR3 DNA follows: TGTGCCTGGAGTTACCCCGGACAGGGTCTCACAGATACGCAGTATTTT.

The rearrangement joins TRBV7-2 to TRBJ2-1; weak D call: TRBD1 (6 bases). The V end lost 5 bases, the J end lost 0 bases, and 14 bases lay between the germline ends. Germline CDR1 SGHTA, CDR2 FQGNSA. CDR3 length: 16 amino acids. CDR3 sequence: CASSGPGHSSYNEQFF. CDR3 DNA sequence: TGTGCCAGCAGCGGACCGGGACACTCCTCCTACAATGAGCAGTTCTTC. Looking up the rest from reference TRBV7-2 and TRBJ2-1 gives the full variable domain: GAGVSQSPSNKVTEKGKDVELRCDPISGHTALYWYRQSLGQGLEFLIYFQGNSAPDKSGLPSDRFSAERTGGSVSTLTIQRTQQEDSAVYLCASSGPGHSSYNEQFFGPGTRLTVL.

The chain has TRBV5-5 and TRBJ1-2; TRBD1 is a possible D gene (6 bases). Per germline, CDR1 SGHKS and CDR2 YYEKEE (reference sequence). The CDR3 has 15 residues. V was clipped by 0 bases and J by 8 bases, with 17 bases between them. The CDR3 nucleotides are TGTGCCAGCAGCTTGGCTCCGGGGGGCCCGTTGGGCTACACCTTC. It translates to CASSLAPGGPLGYTF.

J is TRBJ2-3 and V is TRBV5-1; 7 positions match TRBD2. The CDR3 has 15 residues. In germline, CDR1 is SGHRS, CDR2 YFSETQ. With V trimmed by 4 bases and J by 2 bases, 7 bases remained unmatched. The CDR3 reads CASSLGRVTTDTQYF. CDR3 bases: TGCGCCAGCAGCCTAGGGAGGGTCACCACAGATACGCAGTATTTT.

This sequence joins TRBV29-1 and TRBJ1-5; possibly TRBD1 for D (6 bases). V was shortened by 6 bases and J by 1 base, with 16 bases between the two germline ends. CDR3 length: 15 residues. Germline V CDR1 and CDR2: SQVTM, ANQGSEA. CDR3 DNA sequence: TGCAGCGTCTCCCCAGGGGTAGGGAGCAATCAGCCCCAGCATTTT. It is translated as CSVSPGVGSNQPQHF.

The chain combines TRBV10-3 with TRBJ1-2; D might be TRBD1 (5 bases). The CDR3 runs 14 residues. Germline V gives CDR1 ENHRY, CDR2 SYGVKD. V was pared by 10 bases and J by 2 bases, with 17 bases between. CDR3 nucleotide sequence: TGTGCCACCGGGAGGGACGGGGGAAACTATGGCTACACCTTC. As protein: CATGRDGGNYGYTF.

The V call is TRBV25-1, the J call TRBJ1-6; no clear D gene. V lost 2 bases to trimming and J lost 6 bases, with 11 bases between them. CDR1 is MGHDK, CDR2 SYGVNS, per germline. The CDR3 runs 15 residues. CDR3 bases: TGTGCCAGCAGTGAAGTATCAGGTCCTAATTCACCCCTCCACTTT. This sequence encodes CASSEVSGPNSPLHF.

This clone was detected a few times. The J gene is TRBJ1-5, the V gene TRBV6-2 or TRBV6-3; tentative D call: TRBD1 (6 bases). CDR3 length: 14 amino acids. From germline, CDR1 is MNHEY and CDR2 SVGEGT. Trimming pared 10 bases from V and 3 bases from J, leaving 16 bases between. The CDR3 nucleotides are TGTGCCATCCGCCCGGACAGCCCCAATCAGCCCCAGCATTTT. The encoded protein is CAIRPDSPNQPQHF.

This sequence joins TRBV7-8 and TRBJ1-1; no clear D. This CDR3 contains 13 residues. Trimming stripped 5 bases from V and 4 bases from J, with 11 bases between. Germline lookup yields CDR1 SGHVS and CDR2 FQNEAQ. DNA for the CDR3: TGTGCCAGCAGCCCCTTTTGGCTCACTGAAGCTTTCTTT. It codes for CASSPFWLTEAFF.

The rearrangement joins TRBV5-4 to TRBJ2-5; 11 bases align to TRBD2. The CDR3 covers 18 residues. Looked up from germline, CDR1 is SGHNT and CDR2 is YYREEE (reference sequence). Unmatched junction bases numbered 15, after V lost 3 bases and J lost 5 bases. The CDR3 loop reads CASSSPGGSGGARETQYF. CDR3 nucleotide sequence: TGTGCCAGCAGCTCCCCGGGGGGTAGCGGGGGGGCACGGGAGACCCAGTACTTC.